Below, one TCR beta chain is given with its context. Its target is not known. The germline gives CDR1 LNHDA, CDR2 SQIVND (reference sequence). The CDR3 loop spans 15 amino acids. The V end lost 4 bases, the J end lost 0 bases, and 12 bases lay between the germline ends. The Oncomine TCR Beta short-read assay sequenced DNA from cultured CD4+ T cells. TCRdb reanalysed the PCR reads using MiXCR and keeps one entry per CDR3 protein. The top ten clones hold around 15% of a sample with fewer than 20,000 distinct CDR3 sequences, 78% of them seen once. Treatment here: roughly 11-day PBMC culture with coronavirus spike peptide pools or control peptides (ViraFEST assay). Cells received half-medium changes with fresh IL-2 medium on days 3 and 7. The data stem from a study of vaccination and CD4 T cells after COVID-19. Background on the study: Cells received overlapping spike peptides from SARS-CoV-2, HCoV-NL63, HCoV-OC43 and HCoV-229E as stimulation. Either a CEFX pool, an HIV-1 Nef pool, or no peptide was added to control cultures.

Study results and caveats: Convalescent patients displayed a median around 86% of reactive clones emerging only post-vaccination.

The sequence was collected from a human donor who received a COVID-19 vaccine. The chain couples TRBV19 to TRBJ1-1, with D unresolved. Specimen: CD4+ T cells from blood, cultured in vitro, collected after SARS-CoV-2 vaccination. CDR3 bases: TGTGCCAGTAGTACAAAACACATTTTGAACACTGAAGCTTTCTTT. It translates to CASSTKHILNTEAFF.